A single sample gave rise to the 2 T cell receptor beta chains below, sequenced in a study of T cell responses to AZD1222 COVID-19 vaccine. TCRdb's copy holds only in-frame clones and misses some; the assay was immunoSEQ multiplex PCR. The repertoire holds 160,000 or so clones, with 85% to 90% as singletons. The source material was peripheral blood, sampled on day 0 of AZD1222 vaccination. The receptors shown here come from an adult in good health.

The chain uses TRBV2 and TRBJ2-7; no reliable D call. The CDR3 totals 15 residues. Germline V gene lookup returns CDR1 SNHLY and CDR2 FYNNEI. The germline V and J ends were trimmed by 7 bases and 0 bases, with 16 bases remaining between them. In DNA form, the CDR3 reads TGTGCCAGCACTACTCGGGCCCTCTACTCCTACGAGCAGTACTTC. It codes for CASTTRALYSYEQYF.

Only one count was recorded for this clone. The chain couples TRBV9 to TRBJ1-6, with D perhaps matching TRBD1 (6 bases). Germline V lookup: CDR1 SGDLS, CDR2 YYNGEE. Trimming left V 0 bases short and J 8 bases short, with 9 bases between. The CDR3 has 14 residues. CDR3 sequence (DNA): TGTGCCAGCAGCGTAGGCCAGGGGCATTCACCCCTCCACTTT. This codes for CASSVGQGHSPLHF.